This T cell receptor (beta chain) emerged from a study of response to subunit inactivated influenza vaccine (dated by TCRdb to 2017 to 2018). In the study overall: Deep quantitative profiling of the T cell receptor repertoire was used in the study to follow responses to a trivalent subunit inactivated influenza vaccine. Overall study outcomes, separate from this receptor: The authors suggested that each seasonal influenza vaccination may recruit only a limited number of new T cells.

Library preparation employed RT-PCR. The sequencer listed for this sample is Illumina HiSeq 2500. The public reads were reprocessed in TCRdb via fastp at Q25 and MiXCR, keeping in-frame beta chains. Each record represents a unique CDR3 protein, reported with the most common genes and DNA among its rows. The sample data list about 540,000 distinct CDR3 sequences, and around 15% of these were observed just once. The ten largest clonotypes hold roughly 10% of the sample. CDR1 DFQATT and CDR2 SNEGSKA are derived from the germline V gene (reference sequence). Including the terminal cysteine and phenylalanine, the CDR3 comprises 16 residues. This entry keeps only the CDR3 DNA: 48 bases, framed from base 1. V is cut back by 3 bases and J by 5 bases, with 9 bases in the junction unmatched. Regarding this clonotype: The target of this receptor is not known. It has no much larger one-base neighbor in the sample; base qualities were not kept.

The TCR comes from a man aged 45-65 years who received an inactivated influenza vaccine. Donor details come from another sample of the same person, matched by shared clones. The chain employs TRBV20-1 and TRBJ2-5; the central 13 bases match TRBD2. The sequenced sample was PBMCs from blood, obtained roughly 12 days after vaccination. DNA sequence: TGCAGTGCTAGGGAACTAGCGGGGGGGCCAATCGAGACCCAGTACTTC. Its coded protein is CSARELAGGPIETQYF.